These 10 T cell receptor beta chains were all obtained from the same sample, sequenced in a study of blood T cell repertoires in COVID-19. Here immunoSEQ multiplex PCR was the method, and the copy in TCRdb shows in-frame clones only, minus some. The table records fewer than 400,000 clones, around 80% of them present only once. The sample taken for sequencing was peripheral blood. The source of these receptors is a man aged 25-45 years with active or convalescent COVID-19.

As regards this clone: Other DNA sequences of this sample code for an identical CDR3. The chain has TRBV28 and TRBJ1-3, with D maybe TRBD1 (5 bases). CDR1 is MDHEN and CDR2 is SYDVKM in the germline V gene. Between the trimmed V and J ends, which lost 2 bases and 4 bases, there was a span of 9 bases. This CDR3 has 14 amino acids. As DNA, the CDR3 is TGTGCCAGCAGTTTAACAGGATCAGGAAACACCATATATTTT. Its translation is CASSLTGSGNTIYF.

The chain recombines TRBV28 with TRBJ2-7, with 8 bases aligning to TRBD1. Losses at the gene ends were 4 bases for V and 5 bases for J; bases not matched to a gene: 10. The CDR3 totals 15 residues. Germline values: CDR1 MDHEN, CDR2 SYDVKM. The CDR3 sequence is CASSSWTGKGNEQYF. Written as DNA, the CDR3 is TGTGCCAGCAGTTCCTGGACAGGGAAGGGGAACGAGCAGTACTTC.

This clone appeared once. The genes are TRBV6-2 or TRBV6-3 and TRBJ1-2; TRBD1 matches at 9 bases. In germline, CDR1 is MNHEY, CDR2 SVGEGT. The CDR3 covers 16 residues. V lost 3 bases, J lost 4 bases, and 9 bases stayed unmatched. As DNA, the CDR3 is TGTGCCAGCAGTTATTCCCGGGACAGGGTTACCTATGGCTACACCTTC. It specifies CASSYSRDRVTYGYTF.

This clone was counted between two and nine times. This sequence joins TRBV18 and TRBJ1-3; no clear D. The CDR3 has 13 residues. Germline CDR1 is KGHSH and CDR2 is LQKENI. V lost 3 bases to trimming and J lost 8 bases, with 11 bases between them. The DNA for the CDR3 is TGTGCCAGCTCACCCAAGCACGAGGACACCATATATTTT. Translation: CASSPKHEDTIYF.

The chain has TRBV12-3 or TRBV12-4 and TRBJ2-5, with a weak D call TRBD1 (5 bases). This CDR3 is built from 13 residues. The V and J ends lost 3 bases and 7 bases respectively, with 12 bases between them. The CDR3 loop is CASSLGPAGTQYF. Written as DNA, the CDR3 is TGTGCCAGCAGTTTGGGGCCCGCCGGGACCCAGTACTTC.

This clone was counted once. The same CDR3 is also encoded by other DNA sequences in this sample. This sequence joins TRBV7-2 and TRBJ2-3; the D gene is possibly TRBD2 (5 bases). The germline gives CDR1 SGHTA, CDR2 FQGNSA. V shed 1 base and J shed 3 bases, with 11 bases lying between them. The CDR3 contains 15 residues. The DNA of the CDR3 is TGTGCCAGCAGCTTAGGGCTAGCAGTAACAGATACGCAGTATTTT. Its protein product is CASSLGLAVTDTQYF.

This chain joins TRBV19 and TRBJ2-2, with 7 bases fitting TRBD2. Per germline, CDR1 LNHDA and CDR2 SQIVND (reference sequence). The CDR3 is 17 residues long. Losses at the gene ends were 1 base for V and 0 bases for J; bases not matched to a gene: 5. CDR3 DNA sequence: TGTGCCAGTAGTATAGCCCGACTAGCCCCGAACACCGGGGAGCTGTTTTTT. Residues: CASSIARLAPNTGELFF.

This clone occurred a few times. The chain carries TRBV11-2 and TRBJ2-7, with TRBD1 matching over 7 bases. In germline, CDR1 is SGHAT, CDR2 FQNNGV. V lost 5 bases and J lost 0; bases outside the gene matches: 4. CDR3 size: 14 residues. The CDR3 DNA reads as TGTGCCAGCAGCGCCCGGGACAGCTCCTACGAGCAGTACTTC. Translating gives CASSARDSSYEQYF.

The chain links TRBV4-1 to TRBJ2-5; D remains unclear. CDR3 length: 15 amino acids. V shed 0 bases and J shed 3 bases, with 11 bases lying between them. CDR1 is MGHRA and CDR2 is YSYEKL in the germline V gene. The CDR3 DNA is TGCGCCAGCAGCCAAGACCCCTTGAGGAAAGAGACCCAGTACTTC. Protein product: CASSQDPLRKETQYF.

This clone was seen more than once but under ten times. This chain's CDR3 is CASSLGRAHGELFF. Here the CDR3 DNA reads TGTGCCAGCAGCTTAGGGAGGGCCCACGGGGAGCTGTTTTTT. The chain carries TRBV7-9 and TRBJ2-2; a possible D gene is TRBD2 (6 bases). CDR1 is SEHNR and CDR2 is FQNEAQ in the germline V gene (reference sequence). The V end was cut by 1 base, the J end by 7 bases, with 10 bases between. The CDR3 is made up of 14 amino acids.